Given below is one T cell receptor (beta chain) in context. There is no known antigen for this receptor. The library was made by 5' RACE. Each TCR library was prepared from 3,000 to 4,500 ng of total RNA. For each sample, cDNA synthesis with SMARTScribe reverse transcriptase was split into eight separate reactions. During cDNA synthesis, template switching introduced unique molecular identifiers that contained a 6-nucleotide sample barcode. TCRalpha and TCRbeta cDNA was amplified in two nested PCRs of roughly 17 and 9 cycles, and bead purification was carried out after each PCR. Before amplification, the cDNA was treated with uracil DNA-glycosylase and purified using the QIAquick PCR purification kit. The second PCR added Illumina TruSeq-compatible adapters along with sample-specific barcodes. TapeStation and Qubit were used to check library quality and concentration, and roughly 5.5 ng of each library was pooled. Sequencing of the pooled libraries was done on an Illumina HiSeq2500 single-index Rapid Run using custom sequencing primers and 2 x 100 bp reads. Under the source paper's analysis protocol: PCR and sequencing errors were corrected by UMI-based consensus assembly using MiGEC version 1.2.6. MiXCR version 2.1.1 was used to carry out V(D)J alignment, clonotype assembly and CDR3 extraction. Gene usage, clonotype sharing and MAIT/NKT TCR abundance were normalised by analysing the top 1000, 10 000 and 20 000 clonotypes per sample. Diversity was computed as the inverse Simpson index with the vegan R package after downsampling to 27 000 UMIs. Paired Mann-Whitney U tests were applied to discordant twin pairs, and Benjamini-Hochberg correction was used for multiple testing. After TCRdb reprocessed the reads, each CDR3 protein sequence was kept as one row, without DNA. It is TCRdb's table, rather than the study itself, that gives the V and J calls and clone size. This sample's clone table shows about 350,000 distinct CDR3 sequences. Together, the top ten hold roughly 2% of the sample.

The data derive from a study of monozygotic twins with inflammatory bowel disease (dated by TCRdb to the late 2010s). Concerning the study at large: In total, some 30 monozygotic twin pairs made up the full study: 19 Danish pairs, all IBD-discordant, plus nine German pairs, of which four were IBD-concordant and five were IBD-discordant. The search for disease-associated traits relied mainly on comparing IBD patients with their genetically identical healthy co-twins within discordant pairs. Each individual had, on average, about 151 000 unique TCRalpha sequences and 181 000 unique TCRbeta sequences available for analysis.

A 2.5 ml peripheral blood sample was drawn into PAXgene tubes per donor and stored at -80°C. Total RNA was isolated from whole blood with the PAXgene blood miRNA kit on an automated QIAcube, without T cell sorting. Peripheral blood from monozygotic twin pairs who were concordant or discordant for inflammatory bowel disease underwent deep TCRalpha and TCRbeta repertoire profiling using unique molecular barcoding. Smoking habits were recorded for all twin pairs, and each individual was classified as a current, former or never smoker. Its CDR3 holds 15 amino acids, cysteine through phenylalanine. DNA was not recorded. Sequences SGHRS (CDR1) and YFSETQ (CDR2) are obtained from the germline V gene. Results the study describes overall, beyond this receptor: Compared with healthy twins, IBD patients had fewer clonotypes in common with other individuals, a difference most pronounced in patients showing signs of disease activity. The results gave no support for a single strong signal or clonotype linked to IBD. Background noise and inter-individual variability may have been introduced into the repertoires by the differing immunosuppressive treatments among patients. No difference in repertoire similarity was observed between concordant and discordant twins, possibly owing to limited statistical power. TCRbeta repertoire diversity, by inverse Simpson index, was decreased in IBD patients compared with their healthy co-twins. Distinction between different T cell subtypes could not be achieved in the analysis.

The rearranged chain carries TRBV5-1 and TRBJ2-1. The material sequenced was blood. The receptor comes from a human donor with ulcerative colitis or Crohn's disease, or a healthy co-twin of an affected twin (not recorded which). The CDR3 sequence is CASSYDRGSYNEQFF.